What follows are 31 T cell receptor beta chains derived from one specimen sequenced in a study of T cell repertoires in cytomegalovirus infection. MiXCR was run by TCRdb on the reads, yielding one entry per CDR3 protein. The sample includes 150,000 or so distinct CDR3 sequences, 23% of them seen just once. Sequenced input: PBMCs. These receptor sequences come from a human donor in good health (CMV status not recorded). Some clones in this sample may be carry-over from other donors' samples.

This clonotype was seen repeatedly, ten times or more. The CDR3 here is CASSSLTDTQYF. The CDR3, as DNA: TGTGCCAGCAGCTCACTCACAGATACGCAGTATTTT. This chain uses TRBV7-2 with TRBJ2-3, with D uncertain. Germline V gene data show CDR1 as SGHTA and CDR2 as FQGNSA. The CDR3 contains 12 residues. Trimming removed 4 bases from V and 2 bases from J, with 4 bases in between. Full variable domain (missing parts from reference TRBV7-2 and TRBJ2-3): GAGVSQSPSNKVTEKGKDVELRCDPISGHTALYWYRQSLGQGLEFLIYFQGNSAPDKSGLPSDRFSAERTGGSVSTLTIQRTQQEDSAVYLCASSSLTDTQYFGPGTRLTVL.

The chain carries TRBV11-2 and TRBJ1-5, with D hard to call. The CDR3 totals 11 residues. Germline V gives CDR1 SGHAT, CDR2 FQNNGV. V lost 5 bases to trimming and J lost 13 bases, with 12 bases between them. CDR3 nucleotide sequence: TGTGCCAGCAGCACACCGGGCCCGCAGCATTTT. This encodes CASSTPGPQHF.

A note on this clonotype: This sequence may be a read error, since a much larger clone differs from it by one base. J is TRBJ1-6 and V is TRBV28; D is unclear. V lost 3 bases, J lost 2 bases, and 11 bases lay in between. In germline, CDR1 is MDHEN, CDR2 SYDVKM. This CDR3 spans 16 amino acids. In nucleotides, the CDR3 is TGTGCCAGCAGTTTTTTCTGGGGAACCTATAATTCACCCCTCCACTTT. Its protein product is CASSFFWGTYNSPLHF.

The chain combines TRBV20-1 with TRBJ2-7; 7 bases match TRBD2. V trimming: 5 bases; J trimming: 1 base; junction bases outside the gene matches: 8. The germline V gene encodes CDR1 DFQATT and CDR2 SNEGSKA (reference sequence). This CDR3 spans 14 amino acids. The CDR3 DNA is TGCAGTGCTGGAGCGGGACCCGGGTCCTACGAGCAGTACTTC. Translation: CSAGAGPGSYEQYF.

V usage is TRBV4-2 and J usage is TRBJ2-2; no clear D. Germline CDR1 reads LGHNA; CDR2 reads YNFKEQ. The CDR3 length is 13 residues. V was clipped by 1 base and J by 4 bases, with 4 bases between them. CDR3 in DNA: TGTGCCAGCAGCCAAGGGTCCACCGGGGAGCTGTTTTTT. Translating gives CASSQGSTGELFF.

This clonotype was counted many times. The rearrangement links TRBV28 to TRBJ1-1, with D tentatively TRBD1 (5 bases). CDR3 size: 11 residues. The ends were cut back, 3 bases at V and 7 bases at J, with 6 bases in the middle. Germline V lookup: CDR1 MDHEN, CDR2 SYDVKM. The CDR3: CASSLGLEAFF. Here the CDR3 DNA reads TGTGCCAGCAGTTTGGGACTTGAAGCTTTCTTT.

This clonotype showed up many times. V is TRBV7-2 and J is TRBJ2-7; 7 nucleotides align to TRBD1. The V gene end was trimmed by 1 base and the J gene end by 3 bases; junction bases not matched to a gene: 9. Germline V gene data show CDR1 as SGHTA and CDR2 as FQGNSA. This CDR3 is built from 16 residues. CDR3 in DNA: TGTGCCAGCAGCTTAGAGGGAGTCGGACAGGTCTACGAGCAGTACTTC. Its translation is CASSLEGVGQVYEQYF.

This clonotype was counted between two and nine times. V usage is TRBV27 and J usage is TRBJ2-7; 7 bases map to TRBD1. After removal of 3 bases from V and 5 bases from J, the junction contained 10 bases not matched to a gene. Germline V gene sequence: CDR1 MNHEY, CDR2 SMNVEV (reference sequence). The CDR3 length is 15 residues. The CDR3 DNA reads as TGTGCCAGCAGTTTCATAGGACAGGAACCACACGAGCAGTACTTC. Translated, it gives CASSFIGQEPHEQYF.

This clonotype was counted many times. CDR3 DNA sequence: TGTGCCAGCAGCTTTGTGGGGGGCACAGGAGAGACCCAGTACTTC. Protein: CASSFVGGTGETQYF. The rearrangement links TRBV7-2 to TRBJ2-5, with D possibly being TRBD1 or TRBD2 (6 bases each). The germline V gene has CDR1 SGHTA and CDR2 FQGNSA. This CDR3 is built from 15 residues. V shed 3 bases and J shed 4 bases, with 15 bases lying between them.

The sample holds one count of this clonotype. This chain links TRBV19 with TRBJ1-1; 8 nucleotides align to TRBD1. Germline lookup yields CDR1 LNHDA and CDR2 SQIVND (reference sequence). CDR3 size: 13 residues. V trimming: 3 bases; J trimming: 5 bases; junction bases outside the gene matches: 2. The CDR3 coding sequence is TGTGCCAGTAGTATCGACAGGGGAACTGAAGCTTTCTTT. Its protein is CASSIDRGTEAFF.

This clonotype was observed a handful of times. The chain couples TRBV19 to TRBJ2-1; 9 bases match TRBD2. CDR3 length equals 18 residues. The V gene end was trimmed by 7 bases and the J gene end by 0 bases; junction bases not matched to a gene: 13. Germline CDR1 is LNHDA and CDR2 is SQIVND (reference sequence). As DNA, the CDR3 is TGTGCCAGTACCGAACTAGCGGGTGCGTCGAACTCCTACAATGAGCAGTTCTTC. Translating gives CASTELAGASNSYNEQFF.

The chain links TRBV5-1 to TRBJ1-1; 8 bases fit TRBD1. Per the germline V gene, CDR1 is SGHRS and CDR2 is YFSETQ. The CDR3 length is 14 residues. Trimming removed 6 bases from V and 5 bases from J; junction bases left unmatched: 9. CDR3 loop: CASKPGGAETEAFF. The CDR3 bases are TGCGCCAGCAAGCCAGGGGGCGCGGAGACTGAAGCTTTCTTT.

The chain links TRBV28 to TRBJ2-3; D might be TRBD1 (7 bases). The CDR3 covers 16 residues. Germline loops: CDR1 MDHEN, CDR2 SYDVKM. V dropped 6 bases and J dropped 4 bases, with 20 bases sitting between them. The CDR3, as DNA: TGTGCCAGCAGCCCCAGGGGGGCCGGCAGGGCAGATACGCAGTATTTT. It is translated as CASSPRGAGRADTQYF.

The chain is built from TRBV29-1 and TRBJ2-5, with 7 bases that match TRBD1. The CDR3 is made up of 13 amino acids. Germline loops: CDR1 SQVTM, CDR2 ANQGSEA. Trimming at V came to 3 bases and at J to 5 bases, leaving 6 bases not matched to a gene. CDR3 sequence: CSVDQQGLETQYF. CDR3 DNA sequence: TGCAGCGTTGACCAACAGGGGTTGGAGACCCAGTACTTC.

DNA of the CDR3: TGTGCCAGCAGTTTAGTGGGGCCCCAGCATTTT. Protein: CASSLVGPQHF. The chain has TRBV28 and TRBJ1-5; D uncertain. With 2 bases removed from V and 9 bases from J, the gap between germline ends came to 5 bases. The CDR3 is 11 residues long. Looked up from germline, CDR1 is MDHEN and CDR2 is SYDVKM.

The J gene is TRBJ1-6, the V gene TRBV28, with TRBD1 matching 10 bases. The CDR3 totals 15 residues. V dropped 4 bases and J dropped 8; count of bases not matched to a gene: 5. Germline loops: CDR1 MDHEN, CDR2 SYDVKM. The CDR3 protein is CASSWDRGTDSPLHF. The CDR3 nucleotides read TGTGCCAGCAGTTGGGACAGGGGAACTGATTCACCCCTCCACTTT.

The chain uses TRBV19 and TRBJ2-3; 9 positions match TRBD1. V was pared by 5 bases and J by 2 bases, with 5 bases of the junction left unmatched. Germline CDR1 reads LNHDA; CDR2 reads SQIVND (reference sequence). The CDR3 has 15 residues. CDR3 bases: TGTGCCAGTAGTCCCGGGACAGGGCCCACAGATACGCAGTATTTT. Its translation: CASSPGTGPTDTQYF.

This clonotype was recorded many times. This sequence joins TRBV7-9 and TRBJ2-5, with D unresolved. The CDR3 has 14 amino acids. CDR1 and CDR2 (germline): SEHNR, FQNEAQ (reference sequence). V was pared by 5 bases and J by 5 bases, with 15 bases between. The CDR3 loop reads CASSPNRTVETQYF. CDR3 coding DNA: TGTGCCAGCAGCCCGAACAGAACCGTGGAGACCCAGTACTTC.

The chain employs TRBV28 and TRBJ1-2; TRBD1 is a possible D gene (6 bases). V lost 5 bases, J lost 5 bases, and 12 bases lay in between. The CDR3 loop spans 13 amino acids. Germline CDR1 reads MDHEN; CDR2 reads SYDVKM. CDR3 region: CASSTGGLYGYTF. The CDR3 DNA reads TGTGCCAGCAGTACTGGGGGCCTGTATGGCTACACCTTC.

This chain links TRBV28 with TRBJ2-3; 11 nucleotides line up with TRBD1. The CDR3 has 17 amino acids. Germline CDR1 is MDHEN and CDR2 is SYDVKM. The trim removed 5 bases at V and 1 base at J, leaving 8 bases unmatched. The CDR3 region is CASSPRDRGGGTDTQYF. CDR3 nucleotides: TGTGCCAGCAGTCCACGGGACAGGGGGGGGGGCACAGATACGCAGTATTTT.

There are many counts of this clonotype. The chain uses TRBV28 and TRBJ1-1, with no clear D. Per germline, CDR1 MDHEN and CDR2 SYDVKM. The CDR3 extends over 12 amino acids. V lost 1 base and J 6 bases, leaving 6 bases between the germline ends. In DNA, the CDR3 is TGTGCCAGCAGTTTATATTCCGCTGAAGCTTTCTTT. Protein product: CASSLYSAEAFF.

The V and J genes are TRBV15 and TRBJ1-1; 9 bases are shared with TRBD1. With 0 bases clipped from V and 7 bases from J, the junction kept 6 bases outside the gene matches. Germline V gives CDR1 LNHNV, CDR2 YYDKDF (reference sequence). The CDR3 is 15 residues long. CDR3 residues: CATSRDRGTGFEAFF. Here the CDR3 DNA reads TGTGCCACCAGCAGAGATCGGGGGACAGGGTTTGAAGCTTTCTTT.

A note on this clonotype: Since a much larger clone is just one base distant, this may be a read error. The V call is TRBV7-2, the J call TRBJ2-7, with a weak D call TRBD2 (7 bases). V lost 4 bases, J lost 6 bases, and 25 bases lay in between. The CDR3 loop spans 17 amino acids. CDR1 is SGHTA and CDR2 is FQGNSA in the germline V gene. The CDR3 DNA reads as TGTGCCAGCAGCTCAGGTAGGGGGACCGGGACTAAAATCGAGCAGTACTTC. Its translation: CASSSGRGTGTKIEQYF.

This sequence joins TRBV20-1 and TRBJ2-2; 11 positions match TRBD2. This CDR3 spans 15 amino acids. J was trimmed by 4 bases and V by 5 bases; bases with no gene match: 6. Germline V CDR1 and CDR2: DFQATT, SNEGSKA (reference sequence). CDR3 DNA: TGCAGTGCTTATAAGACTAGCGGGGCCACCGGGGAGCTGTTTTTT. It specifies CSAYKTSGATGELFF.

The V and J genes are TRBV28 and TRBJ2-1; D gene ambiguous. V was cut by 5 bases and J by 3 bases, with 23 bases left in between. This CDR3 region has 18 residues. Germline V gene lookup returns CDR1 MDHEN and CDR2 SYDVKM. The CDR3 is CASSIPSDGARGYNEQFF. In nucleotides, the CDR3 is TGTGCCAGCAGTATCCCTTCGGACGGCGCGCGAGGCTACAATGAGCAGTTCTTC.

This clonotype appeared many times. The rearrangement uses TRBV6-2 or TRBV6-3 and TRBJ1-1; D is unclear. CDR1 and CDR2 from the germline V gene are MNHEY and SVGEGT. V dropped 1 base and J dropped 4 bases, with 19 bases sitting between them. This CDR3 comprises 17 residues. In DNA, the CDR3 is TGTGCCAGCAGTTACTACGATACAATACAGTCGAGCACTGAAGCTTTCTTT. Its protein is CASSYYDTIQSSTEAFF.

This clonotype was observed many times. The genes are TRBV6-1 and TRBJ1-1, with D maybe TRBD1 (6 bases). V lost 2 bases and J lost 10, with 8 bases in between. Germline CDR1 reads MNHNS; CDR2 reads SASEGT. This CDR3 contains 11 residues. In DNA form, the CDR3 reads TGTGCCAGCAGTGAACAGGGGCCAGCTTTCTTT. Its protein is CASSEQGPAFF.

The CDR3, as DNA: TGCAGCGTTGGTAATAAACAGGGGGCTGGGACCCAGTACTTC. Protein: CSVGNKQGAGTQYF. The chain carries TRBV29-1 and TRBJ2-5, with 9 bases matching TRBD1. Germline V gene sequence: CDR1 SQVTM, CDR2 ANQGSEA. This CDR3 is built from 14 residues. V gave up 4 bases and J gave up 7 bases; unmatched junction bases: 10.

The J gene is TRBJ1-2, the V gene TRBV28; no definite D call. Trimming cost V 4 bases and J 8 bases, with 5 bases left between them. Germline CDR1 reads MDHEN; CDR2 reads SYDVKM. The CDR3 has 10 residues. DNA of the CDR3: TGTGCCAGCAGTTCTGGGGGCTACACCTTC. It yields the protein CASSSGGYTF.

In this sample, this clonotype turned up many times. This chain links TRBV7-2 with TRBJ2-1; TRBD2 is a possible D gene (6 bases). There are 15 residues in the CDR3. Germline CDR1 SGHTA, CDR2 FQGNSA. V lost 4 bases and J 3 bases, leaving 13 bases between the germline ends. The CDR3 region has the DNA TGTGCCAGCAGCTCTGAGGGACTGTACTACAATGAGCAGTTCTTC. Protein sequence: CASSSEGLYYNEQFF. The full variable domain, in which reference TRBV7-2 and TRBJ2-1 provide the parts outside the CDR3, is GAGVSQSPSNKVTEKGKDVELRCDPISGHTALYWYRQSLGQGLEFLIYFQGNSAPDKSGLPSDRFSAERTGGSVSTLTIQRTQQEDSAVYLCASSSEGLYYNEQFFGPGTRLTVL.

V gene TRBV4-1 combines with J gene TRBJ2-1; TRBD2 aligns across 10 bases. This CDR3 is 17 amino acids long. The germline CDR1 and CDR2 sequences are MGHRA and YSYEKL. Germline trimming cut 2 bases from V and 0 bases from J; bases unmatched to any gene: 4. CDR3 sequence: CASSQHWTSGSYNEQFF. CDR3 nucleotide sequence: TGCGCCAGCAGCCAACATTGGACTAGCGGCTCCTACAATGAGCAGTTCTTC.